This TCR beta chain was captured in a study of blood T cells in healthy people across ages (dated by TCRdb to 2013 to 2016). For context, the study as a whole: Template switching captured roughly one uniquely barcoded TCR beta cDNA molecule per two T cells in model experiments. To track age-related changes in TCR beta repertoire diversity, the study relied on deep sequencing normalized with unique cDNA molecular identifiers. The donors were divided into four age groups: young (average roughly 15 years), middle-aged (roughly 40), aged (around 67) and long-lived (82). To avoid experimental bias, donors of different ages were distributed randomly across sequencing lanes. Two additional independent replicas of 1 million unique cDNA reads from the same blood draw were analyzed for two donors (one aged 18 to 29 and one aged 80 or older).

This clonotype showed up just a few times. Its antigen is currently not known. Base-call qualities are not available, and no considerably larger clone is one nucleotide away. General study outcomes and caveats: Compared with the aged group, the long-lived group had more naive CD4+ T cells, fewer expanded clones and increased TCR diversity, a pattern suggesting age selection. As age increased, observed TCR beta diversity per million T cells dropped in a roughly linear way, and a significant reduction was already evident by age 40. Estimates of total diversity from one million sequenced T cells were regarded as lower bounds and underestimates. Conclusive comparison of naive and antigen-experienced compartments was prevented by the profiling of bulk unsorted PBMCs. The percentage of naive T cells measured by flow cytometry correlated strongly with observed TCR beta diversity. Because donor CMV infection status was unknown, age-related changes in expanded clonotypes were potentially confounded.

The library was produced with 5' RACE. Data came from an Illumina HiSeq 2500. A second roughly 7 to 11 cycle PCR used a sample-barcoded 5' primer and a J-beta primer mix. A unique molecular identifier was introduced onto each TCR beta cDNA molecule by a template-switch 5' adaptor carrying 12 random nucleotides. Each sample yielded at least 2.5 million CDR3-containing paired-end reads. All of the RNA was converted into first-strand cDNA using the Mint cDNA synthesis kit, with a TRBC-specific oligonucleotide serving as the primer. All cDNA was treated with uracil-DNA glycosylase and then went through a first 18-cycle PCR with the universal primers M1SS and BC2_uni_R. On the authors' methods: For normalization, 1 million high-quality reads, each with a distinct molecular identifier, were randomly selected from each sample. Reads with shared molecular identifiers were discarded instead of being binned into consensus sequences. MiTCR, run with a Q25 quality threshold and the strictest error-elimination algorithm, handled CDR3 identification, clonotype clustering and error correction. A nonparametric unseen species model with Euler transformation was used to estimate lower-bound total TCR beta diversity. TCRdb reprocessing: public reads trimmed at Q25 with fastp, clones called with MiXCR, in-frame beta chains kept. Rows merge per CDR3 protein into single entries with the most common DNA and genes. The V and J calls were not made by the authors but by TCRdb's processing. Present in this sample are approximately 900,000 distinct CDR3 sequences, around 49% of which were seen just once. The top ten constitute around 15% of the sample.

V lost 6 bases and J lost 6 bases, and the count of bases not matched to a germline gene is 4. Taken from cysteine to phenylalanine, the CDR3 has 13 residues. Of all the DNA, just the CDR3 is kept, 39 bases in frame from base 1. CDR1 and CDR2 are drawn from the germline V gene: SGHTA, FQGNSA. The donors were 40 or so Caucasian individuals from Russia, aged roughly 6 to 95 years, who were systemically healthy. Approximately 9.3 milliliters of peripheral blood were drawn from each donor into EDTA-treated Vacutainer tubes. Ficoll-Paque density-gradient centrifugation was used to isolate PBMCs, with at least 7 million per sample. Trizol reagent was used to extract total RNA from the PBMCs, yielding at least 5 micrograms per sample. For every donor, an aliquot of PBMCs went through flow cytometry to measure the percentages of naive CD45RAhigh/CD27high T cells.

The sample was blood. This receptor chain uses TRBV7-2 and TRBJ2-1, with 8 central nucleotides matching TRBD1. The sequence was obtained from a man aged 30 to 45 in good health. The CDR3 reads CASRPTGGNEQFF. Read as DNA, the sequence is TGTGCCAGCAGACCAACAGGGGGCAATGAGCAGTTCTTC.